This T cell receptor (beta chain) was sequenced during a study of technical replicates of blood from a few donors. This CDR3 has 14 amino acids. The V and J ends lost 4 bases and 3 bases, in that order; junction bases with no gene match: 5. The germline gives CDR1 MNHEY, CDR2 SMNVEV (reference sequence). The repertoire was sequenced with immunoSEQ multiplex PCR; TCRdb's copy has only in-frame clones and lacks some. Found here are tens of thousands of clones, roughly 90% of them singletons; the top ten hold 0.41%. The sequence came from a human donor in good health. Material for sequencing was T cells isolated from PBMCs. The rearrangement uses TRBV27 and TRBJ1-1, with 7 bases matching TRBD1. CDR3 sequence (DNA): TGTGCCAGCAGTTGGACAGGTTATTACACTGAAGCTTTCTTT. The encoded protein is CASSWTGYYTEAFF.